Below, one T cell receptor (beta chain) is given with its context. Antigen unknown. Treatment here: oral pan-JAK inhibitor, 5-10 mg twice daily. Both peripheral blood and punch biopsies of lesional scalp skin were obtained from patients who had alopecia areata. The source of the sample is a study of CD8+ T cells in alopecia areata. CDR3 length: 13 residues. Germline V gene data show CDR1 as SQVTM and CDR2 as ANQGSEA. V lost 4 bases, J lost 0 bases, and 8 bases lay in between. Study-level results: Among the top 100, expanded CD8+ clones were significantly decreased by tofacitinib, as was scalp clonality.

Extraction of RNA preceded its reverse transcription into cDNA, which served as the sequencing template. Data came from immunoSEQ multiplex PCR; TCRdb stores just in-frame clones and leaves some out. The repertoire holds some 99,000 clones, with approximately 60% as singletons. The rearrangement uses TRBV29-1 and TRBJ2-3, with TRBD2 as a possible D gene (5 bases). This clonotype originated in a human donor with alopecia areata. The sequenced sample was CD8+ T cells sorted from blood, obtained at week 4, from a patient treated with tofacitinib. Here the CDR3 reads CSVVSDSTDTQYF. The CDR3 DNA reads TGCAGCGTTGTTAGCGACAGCACAGATACGCAGTATTTT.